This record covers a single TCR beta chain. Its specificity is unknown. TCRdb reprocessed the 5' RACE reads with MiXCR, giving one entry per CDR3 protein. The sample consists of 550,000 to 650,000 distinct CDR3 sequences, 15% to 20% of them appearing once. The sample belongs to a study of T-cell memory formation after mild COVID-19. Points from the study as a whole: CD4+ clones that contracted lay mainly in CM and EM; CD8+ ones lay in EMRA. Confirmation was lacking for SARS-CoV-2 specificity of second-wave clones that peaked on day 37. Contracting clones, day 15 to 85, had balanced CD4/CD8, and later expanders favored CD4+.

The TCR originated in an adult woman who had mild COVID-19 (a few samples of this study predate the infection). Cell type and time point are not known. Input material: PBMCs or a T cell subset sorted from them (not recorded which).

The CDR3 spells CASSLRAPGGSGNTIYF. The DNA of the CDR3 is TGCGCCAGCAGCTTGAGGGCACCAGGGGGCTCTGGAAACACCATATATTTT. V is TRBV5-1 and J is TRBJ1-3, with 7 bases lining up with TRBD1. The ends lost 1 base at V and 0 bases at J; junction bases unmatched: 7. CDR1 and CDR2 (germline): SGHRS, YFSETQ. This CDR3 has 17 amino acids. Full variable domain (remainder filled in from reference TRBV5-1 and TRBJ1-3): KAGVTQTPRYLIKTRGQQVTLSCSPISGHRSVSWYQQTPGQGLQFLFEYFSETQRNKGNFPGRFSGRQFSNSRSEMNVSTLELGDSALYLCASSLRAPGGSGNTIYFGEGSWLTVV.